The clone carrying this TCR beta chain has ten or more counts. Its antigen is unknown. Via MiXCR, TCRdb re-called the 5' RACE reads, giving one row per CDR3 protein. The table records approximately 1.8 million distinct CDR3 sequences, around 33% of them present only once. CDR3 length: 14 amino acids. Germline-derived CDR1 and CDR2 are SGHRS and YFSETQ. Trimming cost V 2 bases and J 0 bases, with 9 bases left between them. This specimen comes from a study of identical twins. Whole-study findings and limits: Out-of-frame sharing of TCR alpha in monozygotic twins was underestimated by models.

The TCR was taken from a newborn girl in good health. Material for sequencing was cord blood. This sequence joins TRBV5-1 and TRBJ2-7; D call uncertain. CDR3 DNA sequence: TGCGCCAGCAGCTTCAGCGACGGCTCCTACGAGCAGTACTTC. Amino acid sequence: CASSFSDGSYEQYF.